Here is one T cell receptor (beta chain) with its context. The specificity of this receptor is unknown. Per-nucleotide qualities are absent, and no much larger clonotype sits a single base away. This sample was included in a study of beta chain features in type 1 diabetes (dated 2018 in TCRdb). Background on the whole study: Patients and healthy donors did not differ in mean age, gender distribution, total cell number or subset yield. A total of approximately 100 million sorted cells were examined across all samples, and the number of cells per subset was strongly correlated with RNA yield. In the study, recently diagnosed type 1 diabetes patients and matched healthy donors were compared on the TCRB repertoires of their sorted circulating CD4+ T cell subsets. Naive and central memory subsets were obtained from all 30 or so donors, but regulatory and stem cell-like memory subsets were isolated from only 8 patients and about 8 healthy donors.

The entire isolated RNA was reverse transcribed using the High Capacity cDNA Reverse Transcription Kit, and thus expressed TCRB transcripts were sequenced. Stem cell-like memory T cell samples underwent survey-depth immunoSEQ sequencing, averaging about 910,000 total reads per sample. After sorted cells were lysed in RLT buffer, RNA was extracted with DNase-treated RNeasy Micro or Mini kits, with the choice depending on cell number. To prevent cross-contamination, each cell subset was processed individually, whereas patient and healthy donor samples were processed jointly. The immunoSEQ multiplex PCR was used to amplify TCRB sequences from cDNA, generating 87-bp fragments that spanned the CDR3 region. The amplicons were sequenced using the Illumina HiSeq platform. The study's processing was this. Synthetic template baselines were used to correct PCR bias computationally, reads within Hamming distance 2 were collapsed, and singletons that could not be merged were discarded. Reads were aligned to IMGT to assign V, D and J genes, CDR3 length, and insertions or deletions at six rearrangement sites. Within each subset, clonotype counts were normalized to sorted cell number, and only after that were true diversity and Gini coefficients computed with the tcR R package. The overlap coefficient, calculated on TCRB nucleotide sequences, was used to measure repertoire sharing. In TCRdb, the immuneACCESS table is reduced to in-frame sequences with V and J assigned. These tables do not hold every clone; where another copy was compared, an unresolved V gene accounts for under half, and the others remain unexplained. That table supplies the V and J calls and clone size; D and trimming were determined from the DNA. This sample gives approximately 17,000 clones in total; approximately 55% of them show up just once. The ten largest make up over 0.45% of the sample.

V is pared back by 0 bases and J by 4 bases, with 4 bases lying between the germline termini. The CDR3 contains 13 residues, cysteine and phenylalanine counted. The read is trimmed to its CDR3 DNA, 39 bases read in frame from base 1. CDR1 is given as ENHRY and CDR2 as SYGVKD, both from the germline V gene. Each donor gave one peripheral blood draw, averaging approximately 120 mL, which was collected into heparinised tubes. A BD FACSAria II was used to sort naive, central memory, regulatory and stem cell-like memory CD4+ T cells with a panel that included CD45RO, CCR7, CD25, CD127, CD95 and CD27. Purity was above 95% for every sorted population. PBMCs were isolated immediately by Lymphoprep density gradient centrifugation and stained directly without culture. So that batch effects would be minimized, each experiment stained and sorted samples in pairs, pairing one healthy donor with one patient. What the work shows at the level of the full study, not this receptor alone: The naive, central memory and regulatory TCRB repertoires appeared to resemble one another more closely among patients than among healthy donors. Only small numbers of individuals were included in the HLA sub-analyses, which left unresolved whether HLA type had any influence on TCRB rearrangement. Shorter templates might have been favored by PCR, but patient and control samples were amplified and corrected together, so both groups would have been affected equally by any skew. Type 1 diabetes patients showed a moderate but significant shortening of TCRB CDR3 length in all four CD4+ subsets. Sequencing cDNA rather than genomic DNA could over-represent highly expressing activated cells, although activation and CD3 levels did not differ between groups. At VDJ recombination sites, patients with type 1 diabetes made fewer insertions and deleted more nucleotides, a pattern implying thymic rearrangement abnormalities.

The sequenced material came from stem cell memory CD4+ T cells from blood. What the cell subset or site label conveys for this sample: stem cell-like memory CD4+ T cells. The sequence links TRBV10-3 to TRBJ2-1, with an unclear D gene assignment. This sequence originates from a woman between 18 and 29 years old in good health. Here is the DNA: TGTGCCATCAGTGAGTCACAGTACAATGAGCAGTTCTTC. This codes for CAISESQYNEQFF.